The 25 T cell receptor beta chains reported below all come from one sample, sequenced in a study of blood T cell repertoires in COVID-19. Method: immunoSEQ multiplex PCR; TCRdb's copy keeps in-frame clones and lacks some. The table records around 260,000 clones, just over 90% of them present only once. Sequenced material: peripheral blood. The receptors originated from a woman aged 30 to 39 with COVID-19, enrolled during active disease.

V and J are TRBV30 and TRBJ2-7, with TRBD2 matching 9 bases. The CDR3 runs to 15 residues. Germline assignment: CDR1 GTSNPN and CDR2 SVGIG (reference sequence). Trimming took 0 bases from V and 4 from J; bases not matched to a gene: 7. The CDR3 protein is CAWSVQGSGRYEQYF. As DNA, the CDR3 is TGTGCCTGGAGTGTACAGGGTAGCGGGAGATACGAGCAGTACTTC.

The chain couples TRBV28 to TRBJ2-1; 8 bases fit TRBD2. The V and J ends lost 7 bases and 4 bases, in that order; junction bases with no gene match: 6. The CDR3 runs to 14 residues. Germline-derived CDR1 and CDR2 are MDHEN and SYDVKM. CDR3 sequence reads: CASTGEREYNEQFF. DNA of the CDR3: TGTGCCAGCACTGGCGAGCGGGAGTACAATGAGCAGTTCTTC. Combining the CDR3 with reference TRBV28 and TRBJ2-1 gives the whole variable domain DVKVTQSSRYLVKRTGEKVFLECVQDMDHENMFWYRQDPGLGLRLIYFSYDVKMKEKGDIPEGYSVSREKKERFSLILESASTNQTSMYLCASTGEREYNEQFFGPGTRLTVL.

The rearrangement joins TRBV3-1 (or the pseudogene TRBV3-2) to TRBJ2-7, with 7 bases that match TRBD2. The CDR3 runs to 14 residues. Germline CDR1 and CDR2: LGHDT and YNNKEL (reference sequence). Trimming removed 5 bases from V and 3 bases from J; junction bases left unmatched: 7. CDR3 in amino acids: CASSSRTRNYEQYF. The CDR3 bases are TGTGCCAGCAGCTCTCGGACTAGAAACTACGAGCAGTACTTC.

The V gene is TRBV5-1, the J gene TRBJ2-7; TRBD2 agrees at 7 bases. Unmatched junction bases numbered 2, after V lost 0 bases and J lost 2 bases. The germline V gene encodes CDR1 SGHRS and CDR2 YFSETQ. This CDR3 region has 14 residues. The DNA for the CDR3 is TGCGCCAGCAGCTTGGCGCGGGAGCCCTACGAGCAGTACTTC. Translation: CASSLAREPYEQYF. Variable domain in full (rest from reference TRBV5-1 and TRBJ2-7): KAGVTQTPRYLIKTRGQQVTLSCSPISGHRSVSWYQQTPGQGLQFLFEYFSETQRNKGNFPGRFSGRQFSNSRSEMNVSTLELGDSALYLCASSLAREPYEQYFGPGTRLTVT.

This chain joins TRBV27 and TRBJ2-1; the D gene is possibly TRBD2 (5 bases). The germline gives CDR1 MNHEY, CDR2 SMNVEV (reference sequence). With 4 bases removed from V and 0 bases from J, the gap between germline ends came to 10 bases. The CDR3 is 15 amino acids. The CDR3 loop is CASSSGVSSYNEQFF. CDR3 coding DNA: TGTGCCAGCAGTTCCGGGGTGAGCTCCTACAATGAGCAGTTCTTC.

The chain joins TRBV27 to TRBJ2-6; TRBD1 might be the D (6 bases). V lost 6 bases to trimming and J lost 0 bases, with 12 bases between them. This CDR3 is built from 16 residues. Per the germline V gene, CDR1 is MNHEY and CDR2 is SMNVEV (reference sequence). CDR3 in DNA: TGTGCCAGCAGCCCCGGGACAACCTCTGGGGCCAACGTCCTGACTTTC. It codes for CASSPGTTSGANVLTF.

The chain joins TRBV2 to TRBJ1-1; 8 bases match TRBD1. J gave up 8 bases and V 10 bases, and 12 bases lay outside the gene matches. The CDR3 length is 13 residues. CDR1 and CDR2 (germline): SNHLY, FYNNEI. CDR3 sequence (DNA): TGTGCCACCCGCGGACAGGGTTTAGAGGAAGCTTTCTTT. Encoded protein: CATRGQGLEEAFF.

The chain has TRBV4-1 and TRBJ2-1; possible D gene TRBD2, 5 bases. Between the trimmed V and J ends, which lost 1 base and 9 bases, there was a span of 16 bases. The CDR3 is made up of 15 amino acids. CDR1 is MGHRA, CDR2 YSYEKL, per germline. CDR3 in amino acids: CASSQGRATRPEQFF. In nucleotides, the CDR3 is TGCGCCAGCAGCCAAGGGCGGGCCACTCGTCCTGAGCAGTTCTTC.

V gene TRBV27 combines with J gene TRBJ2-7, with 10 bases identical to TRBD2. The CDR3 is 18 amino acids. CDR1 and CDR2 from the germline V gene are MNHEY and SMNVEV (reference sequence). Germline trimming cut 0 bases from V and 0 bases from J; bases unmatched to any gene: 8. CDR3: CASSLSRGLAVSSYEQYF. The CDR3 DNA is TGTGCCAGCAGTTTATCCCGCGGACTAGCGGTCTCCTCCTACGAGCAGTACTTC.

The V and J genes are TRBV10-1 and TRBJ1-2, with 10 bases identical to TRBD1. Germline V gives CDR1 WNHNN, CDR2 SYGVQD (reference sequence). Losses at the gene ends were 3 bases for V and 6 bases for J; bases not matched to a gene: 7. The CDR3 contains 15 residues. The CDR3 DNA reads as TGCGCCAGCAGTGACCCCGGGACAGGGGTTGATGGCTACACCTTC. Amino acids: CASSDPGTGVDGYTF.

This rearrangement joins TRBV4-1 to TRBJ2-5, with D possibly matching TRBD2 (6 bases). The germline V gene has CDR1 MGHRA and CDR2 YSYEKL. The V end lost 0 bases, the J end lost 1 base, and 6 bases lay between the germline ends. This CDR3 has 14 amino acids. The CDR3 DNA is TGCGCCAGCAGCCAAGAACTAGCCCAAGAGACCCAGTACTTC. It codes for CASSQELAQETQYF.

V gene TRBV19 combines with J gene TRBJ2-3, with 7 bases aligning to TRBD2. V was clipped by 5 bases and J by 4 bases; unmatched bases: 12. This CDR3 has 16 residues. CDR1 and CDR2 (germline): LNHDA, SQIVND (reference sequence). CDR3 coding DNA: TGTGCCAGTAGTGGGTGGGCTAGCGGATTGGCAGATACGCAGTATTTT. Its translation: CASSGWASGLADTQYF.

This chain joins TRBV7-3 and TRBJ1-1; the D is unclear. This CDR3 comprises 15 residues. V gave up 0 bases and J gave up 3 bases, with 11 bases separating them. Germline values: CDR1 SGHTA, CDR2 FQGTGA. CDR3 coding DNA: TGTGCCAGCAGCTTAACGCCGGATCGGGACACTGAAGCTTTCTTT. Translation gives CASSLTPDRDTEAFF.

The V and J genes are TRBV30 and TRBJ1-2; 11 bases align to TRBD1. In germline, CDR1 is GTSNPN, CDR2 SVGIG (reference sequence). The CDR3 loop spans 13 amino acids. Trimming removed 7 bases from V and 8 bases from J; junction bases left unmatched: 9. The CDR3 bases are TGTGCCTTGAGGGACAGGGGGTTGGGCGGCTACACCTTC. This sequence encodes CALRDRGLGGYTF. The variable domain in full, with the rest retrieved from reference TRBV30 and TRBJ1-2, is SQTIHQWPATLVQPVGSPLSLECTVEGTSNPNLYWYRQAAGRGLQLLFYSVGIGQISSEVPQNLSASRPQDRQFILSSKKLLLSDSGFYLCALRDRGLGGYTFGSGTRLTVV.

This chain connects TRBV5-4 to TRBJ1-1; D is ambiguous. The V gene's germline CDR1 is SGHNT and CDR2 YYREEE (reference sequence). This CDR3 is built from 15 residues. Deletions cut 4 bases from V and 1 base from J, with 14 bases between. CDR3 amino acids: CASSPQALGNTEAFF. In DNA form, the CDR3 reads TGTGCCAGCAGCCCGCAGGCGTTAGGGAACACTGAAGCTTTCTTT.

J is TRBJ2-2 and V is TRBV5-1; 8 bases map to TRBD1. The J segment lost 7 bases and the V segment lost 4 bases, leaving 15 bases of the junction unmatched. The CDR3 has 17 amino acids. The germline gives CDR1 SGHRS, CDR2 YFSETQ. The chain's CDR3 is CASSPSNQGARSGELFF. The CDR3 nucleotides are TGCGCCAGCAGCCCAAGTAATCAGGGGGCGCGAAGCGGGGAGCTGTTTTTT.

The gene calls are TRBV18 and TRBJ1-5, with a tentative D call TRBD1 (6 bases). Germline assignment: CDR1 KGHSH and CDR2 LQKENI. V shed 5 bases and J shed 0 bases, with 14 bases lying between them. The CDR3 contains 16 residues. The CDR3: CASSSQGYASNQPQHF. CDR3 sequence (DNA): TGTGCCAGCTCATCCCAGGGGTATGCTAGCAATCAGCCCCAGCATTTT.

This clone was picked up one time. V and J are TRBV18 and TRBJ1-1; D might be TRBD1 (6 bases). V was shortened by 3 bases and J by 0 bases, with 14 bases between the two germline ends. Looked up from germline, CDR1 is KGHSH and CDR2 is LQKENI. This CDR3 is 16 amino acids long. The CDR3 nucleotides are TGTGCCAGCTCACCCAACCTACAGGGTATGAACACTGAAGCTTTCTTT. Translated: CASSPNLQGMNTEAFF.

The chain links TRBV5-4 to TRBJ1-6; 7 bases are shared with TRBD1. CDR1 is SGHNT and CDR2 is YYREEE in the germline V gene (reference sequence). Unmatched junction bases numbered 10, after V lost 4 bases and J lost 9 bases. The CDR3 runs to 15 residues. The CDR3 coding sequence is TGTGCCAGCAGCGTATCCAGGGGGAAAAGTTCACCCCTCCACTTT. It is translated as CASSVSRGKSSPLHF. Full variable domain (rest looked up from reference TRBV5-4 and TRBJ1-6): ETGVTQSPTHLIKTRGQQVTLRCSSQSGHNTVSWYQQALGQGPQFIFQYYREEENGRGNFPPRFSGLQFPNYSSELNVNALELDDSALYLCASSVSRGKSSPLHFGNGTRLTVT.

The chain employs TRBV27 and TRBJ2-7, with TRBD2 matching 8 bases. The CDR3 runs 13 residues. Germline CDR1 MNHEY, CDR2 SMNVEV (reference sequence). Trimming took 5 bases from V and 5 from J; bases not matched to a gene: 5. The CDR3 loop reads CASSGLAGHEQYF. CDR3 nucleotide sequence: TGTGCCAGCAGTGGCCTAGCGGGCCACGAGCAGTACTTC.

Note on this clone: An end of the junction differs from the germline gene, which may be a read error. This sequence joins TRBV6-5 and TRBJ1-2; D is undetermined. Germline CDR1 reads MNHEY; CDR2 reads SVGAGI. The CDR3 spans 14 residues. The CDR3 spells CASRYSRSDYGYTF. CDR3 coding DNA: TGTGCCAGCAGGTACTCGAGGTCTGATTATGGCTACACCTTC.

This clone was observed a single time. The V gene is TRBV27, the J gene TRBJ2-3; D unclear. This CDR3 contains 15 residues. The ends were cut back, 5 bases at V and 0 bases at J, with 12 bases in the middle. CDR1 and CDR2 from the germline V gene are MNHEY and SMNVEV (reference sequence). The CDR3 bases are TGTGCCAGCAGTCTGAGGCGGCAGAGCACAGATACGCAGTATTTT. It codes for CASSLRRQSTDTQYF.

The V gene is TRBV4-2, the J gene TRBJ1-3; TRBD1 might be the D (5 bases). Germline CDR1 is LGHNA and CDR2 is YNFKEQ. V was clipped by 4 bases and J by 2 bases, with 15 bases between them. This CDR3 is 16 amino acids long. The CDR3 protein is CASSRAAGSPGNTIYF. Written as DNA, the CDR3 is TGTGCCAGCAGCCGAGCAGCAGGGTCCCCTGGAAACACCATATATTTT.

The chain is built from TRBV6-4 and TRBJ2-7, with 11 nucleotides matching TRBD2. The junction had 7 bases not matched to a gene; V was cut back by 4 bases and J by 2 bases. This CDR3 is built from 16 residues. The germline V gene has CDR1 MRHNA and CDR2 SNTAGT. DNA of the CDR3: TGTGCCAGCAGTGTAATCGGGACTAGCGGACCCTACGAGCAGTACTTC. Translation gives CASSVIGTSGPYEQYF.

V gene TRBV9 combines with J gene TRBJ2-3, with 7 bases fitting TRBD2. CDR1 and CDR2 (germline): SGDLS, YYNGEE. J lost 0 bases, V lost 3 bases, and 7 bases had no gene match. The CDR3 has 16 residues. The CDR3 coding sequence is TGTGCCAGCAGCGCTACTAGCGTCTATAGCACAGATACGCAGTATTTT. It translates to CASSATSVYSTDTQYF. The variable domain in full, with the rest retrieved from reference TRBV9 and TRBJ2-3, is DSGVTQTPKHLITATGQRVTLRCSPRSGDLSVYWYQQSLDQGLQFLIQYYNGEERAKGNILERFSAQQFPDLHSELNLSSLELGDSALYFCASSATSVYSTDTQYFGPGTRLTVL.